This T cell receptor beta chain was documented in a study of blood T cell repertoires in COVID-19. Study context: Sites in the United States, Italy and Spain provided acute and convalescent COVID-19 samples.

This CDR3 has 15 residues. Deletions cut 3 bases from V and 5 bases from J, with 16 bases between. Germline CDR1 reads MDHEN; CDR2 reads SYDVKM. As handled by the study authors: Amplified reference gene primers provided the basis for estimating nucleated cell counts. Sequencing was performed with immunoSEQ multiplex PCR; in TCRdb, only in-frame clones are kept and a portion is missing. That table furnishes V, J and clone size, whereas the DNA furnished D and trimming. The sample yields 40,000 or so clones, around 91% seen once. The sequence came from a man between 60 and 75 years old with active or convalescent COVID-19. Sequenced sample: peripheral blood. This rearrangement joins TRBV28 to TRBJ1-2; D remains unclear. The CDR3 region is CASSFSDSRGYGYTF. CDR3 sequence (DNA): TGTGCCAGCAGTTTTAGTGACTCCCGGGGTTATGGCTACACCTTC.